One T cell receptor (beta chain) is described in this entry. Its antigen is as yet unknown. This entry is derived from a study of CD8+ T cells in alopecia areata. About the research overall: Treated patients received oral tofacitinib, 5 to 10 mg twice daily. Tofacitinib dosing lasted 6 to 18 months, which was then followed by 6 months off drug.

After isolation, RNA underwent reverse transcription to generate cDNA as the sequencing template. TCRdb's table, derived via immunoSEQ multiplex PCR, lists solely in-frame clones and lacks some. The sample lists about 12,000 clones, approximately 60% seen once, with 10% to 15% in the top ten. There are 16 residues in the CDR3. The germline CDR1 and CDR2 sequences are SGHTA and FQGNSA. Trimming cost V 5 bases and J 2 bases; bases outside gene matches: 10. Study results and caveats: Lesional scalp displayed greater clonality than normal scalp, most notably in alopecia totalis/universalis. When scalp samples are sequenced, resident alphabeta T cells of normal skin are also captured.

Sampling of alopecia areata patients yielded lesional scalp punch biopsies as well as peripheral blood. This receptor was taken from a human donor with alopecia areata. Material: skin. This chain joins TRBV7-2 and TRBJ2-5; 8 nucleotides match TRBD1. The CDR3 DNA reads as TGTGCCAGCAGCCCAGTGGCCACAGGGGGGCAAGAGACCCAGTACTTC. It specifies CASSPVATGGQETQYF. Drawing the rest from reference TRBV7-2 and TRBJ2-5, the complete variable domain is GAGVSQSPSNKVTEKGKDVELRCDPISGHTALYWYRQSLGQGLEFLIYFQGNSAPDKSGLPSDRFSAERTGGSVSTLTIQRTQQEDSAVYLCASSPVATGGQETQYFGPGTRLLVL.